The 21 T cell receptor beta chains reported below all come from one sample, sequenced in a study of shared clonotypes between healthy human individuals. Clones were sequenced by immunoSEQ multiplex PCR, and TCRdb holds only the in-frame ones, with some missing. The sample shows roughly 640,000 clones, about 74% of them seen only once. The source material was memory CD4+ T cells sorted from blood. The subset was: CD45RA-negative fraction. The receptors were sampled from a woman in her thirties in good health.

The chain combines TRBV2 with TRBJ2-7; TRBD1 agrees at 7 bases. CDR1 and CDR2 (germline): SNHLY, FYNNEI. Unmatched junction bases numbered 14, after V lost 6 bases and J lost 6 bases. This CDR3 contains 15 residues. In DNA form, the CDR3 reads TGTGCCAGCAGCCCCCGACAGGGCGGTACCGTCGAGCAGTACTTC. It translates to CASSPRQGGTVEQYF.

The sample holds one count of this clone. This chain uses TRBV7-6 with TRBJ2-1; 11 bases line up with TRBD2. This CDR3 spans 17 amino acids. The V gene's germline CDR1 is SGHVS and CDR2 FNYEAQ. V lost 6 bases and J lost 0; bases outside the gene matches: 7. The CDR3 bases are TGTGCCAGCAGTCAGGGACTAGCGGCTCTCTCCTACAATGAGCAGTTCTTC. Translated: CASSQGLAALSYNEQFF.

The CDR3 region has the DNA TGTGCCAGTAGTAGGGAGAGCTCCTACAATGAGCAGTTCTTC. Translating it yields CASSRESSYNEQFF. The chain links TRBV19 to TRBJ2-1; possibly TRBD2 for D (5 bases). V was clipped by 4 bases and J by 0 bases, with 7 bases between them. CDR3 length: 14 amino acids. The germline CDR1 and CDR2 sequences are LNHDA and SQIVND (reference sequence). The full variable domain, in which reference TRBV19 and TRBJ2-1 provide the parts outside the CDR3, is DGGITQSPKYLFRKEGQNVTLSCEQNLNHDAMYWYRQDPGQGLRLIYYSQIVNDFQKGDIAEGYSVSREKKESFPLTVTSAQKNPTAFYLCASSRESSYNEQFFGPGTRLTVL.

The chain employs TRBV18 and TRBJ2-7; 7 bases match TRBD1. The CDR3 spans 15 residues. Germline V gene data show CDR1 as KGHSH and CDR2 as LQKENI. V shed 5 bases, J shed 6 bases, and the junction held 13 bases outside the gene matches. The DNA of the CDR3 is TGTGCCAGCTCAACAATCAGGGGGTCGGTCGGCGAGCAGTACTTC. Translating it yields CASSTIRGSVGEQYF.

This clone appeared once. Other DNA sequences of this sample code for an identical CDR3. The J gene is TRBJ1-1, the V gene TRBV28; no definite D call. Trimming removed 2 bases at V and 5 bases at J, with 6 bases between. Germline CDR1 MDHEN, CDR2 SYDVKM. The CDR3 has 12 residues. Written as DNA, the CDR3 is TGTGCCAGCAGTTTAATGGGGACTGAAGCTTTCTTT. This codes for CASSLMGTEAFF.

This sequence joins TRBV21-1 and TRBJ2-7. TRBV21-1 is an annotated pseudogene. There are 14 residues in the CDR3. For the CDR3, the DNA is TGTGCCAGCAGCAAAGAGGGTGGGTCCTACGAGCAGTACTTC. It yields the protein CASSKEGGSYEQYF.

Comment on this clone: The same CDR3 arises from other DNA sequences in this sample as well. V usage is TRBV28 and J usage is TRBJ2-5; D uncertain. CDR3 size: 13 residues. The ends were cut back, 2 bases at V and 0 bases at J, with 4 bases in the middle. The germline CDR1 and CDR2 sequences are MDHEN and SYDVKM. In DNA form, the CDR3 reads TGTGCCAGCAGTTTAGGGGACCAAGAGACCCAGTACTTC. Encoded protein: CASSLGDQETQYF.

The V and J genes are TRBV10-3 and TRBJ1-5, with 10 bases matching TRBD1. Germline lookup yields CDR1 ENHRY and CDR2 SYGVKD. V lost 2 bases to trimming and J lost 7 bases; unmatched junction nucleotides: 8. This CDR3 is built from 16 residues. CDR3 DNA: TGTGCCATCAGTGAGGAACGACAGGGGGCTGGACAGCCCCAGCATTTT. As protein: CAISEERQGAGQPQHF.

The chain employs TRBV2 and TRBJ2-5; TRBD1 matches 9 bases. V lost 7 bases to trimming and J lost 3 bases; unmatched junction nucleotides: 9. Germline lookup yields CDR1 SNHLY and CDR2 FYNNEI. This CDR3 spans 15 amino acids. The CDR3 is CASTWSWTGEETQYF. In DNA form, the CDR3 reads TGTGCCAGCACCTGGTCCTGGACAGGGGAAGAGACCCAGTACTTC.

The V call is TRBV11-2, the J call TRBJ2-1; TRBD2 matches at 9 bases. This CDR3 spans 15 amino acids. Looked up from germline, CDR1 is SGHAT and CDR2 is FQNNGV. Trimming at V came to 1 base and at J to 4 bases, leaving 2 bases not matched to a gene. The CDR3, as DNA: TGTGCCAGCAGCTTAGTAGCGGGAGTTTACAATGAGCAGTTCTTC. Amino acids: CASSLVAGVYNEQFF.

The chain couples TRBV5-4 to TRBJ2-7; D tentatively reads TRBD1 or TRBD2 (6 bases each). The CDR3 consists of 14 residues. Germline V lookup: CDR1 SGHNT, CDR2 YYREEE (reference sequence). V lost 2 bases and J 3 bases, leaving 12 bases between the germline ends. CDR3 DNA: TGTGCCAGCAGCTTAGGGGGGAGCGACTACGAGCAGTACTTC. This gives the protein CASSLGGSDYEQYF.

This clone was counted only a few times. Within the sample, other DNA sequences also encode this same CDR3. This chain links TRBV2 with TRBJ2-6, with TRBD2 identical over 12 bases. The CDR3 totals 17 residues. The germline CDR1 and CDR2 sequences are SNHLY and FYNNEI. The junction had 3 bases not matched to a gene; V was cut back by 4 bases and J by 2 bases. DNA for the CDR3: TGTGCCAGCAGTGGACTAGCGGGAGATCCTGGGGCCAACGTCCTGACTTTC. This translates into CASSGLAGDPGANVLTF.

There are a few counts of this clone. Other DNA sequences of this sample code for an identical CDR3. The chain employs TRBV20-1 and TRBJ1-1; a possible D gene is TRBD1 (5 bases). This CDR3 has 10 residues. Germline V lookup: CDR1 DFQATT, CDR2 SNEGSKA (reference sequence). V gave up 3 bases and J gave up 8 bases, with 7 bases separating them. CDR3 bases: TGCAGTGCTAGCGGACACGAAGCTTTCTTT. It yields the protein CSASGHEAFF.

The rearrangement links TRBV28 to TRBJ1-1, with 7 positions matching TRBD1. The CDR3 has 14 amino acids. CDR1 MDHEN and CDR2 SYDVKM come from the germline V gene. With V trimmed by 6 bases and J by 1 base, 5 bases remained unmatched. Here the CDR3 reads CASRSGQTNTEAFF. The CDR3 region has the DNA TGTGCCAGCAGATCGGGACAGACGAACACTGAAGCTTTCTTT.

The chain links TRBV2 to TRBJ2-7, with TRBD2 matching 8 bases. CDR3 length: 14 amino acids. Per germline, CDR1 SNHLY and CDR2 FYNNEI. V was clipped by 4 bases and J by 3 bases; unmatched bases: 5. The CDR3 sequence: CASSGETSGYEQYF. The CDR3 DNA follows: TGTGCCAGCAGTGGGGAAACTAGCGGCTACGAGCAGTACTTC.

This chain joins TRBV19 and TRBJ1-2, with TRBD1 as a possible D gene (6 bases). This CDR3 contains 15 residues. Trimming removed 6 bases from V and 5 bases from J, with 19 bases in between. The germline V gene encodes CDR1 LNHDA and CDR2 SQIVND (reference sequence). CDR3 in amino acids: CASRRDSGTPYGYTF. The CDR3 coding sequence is TGTGCCAGTAGGAGGGACTCCGGGACACCGTATGGCTACACCTTC.

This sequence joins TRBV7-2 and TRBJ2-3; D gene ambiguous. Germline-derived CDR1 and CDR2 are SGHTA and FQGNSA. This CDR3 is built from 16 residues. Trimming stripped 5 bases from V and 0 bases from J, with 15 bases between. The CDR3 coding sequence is TGTGCCAGCAGCATAAATCGGCGATATAGCACAGATACGCAGTATTTT. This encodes CASSINRRYSTDTQYF.

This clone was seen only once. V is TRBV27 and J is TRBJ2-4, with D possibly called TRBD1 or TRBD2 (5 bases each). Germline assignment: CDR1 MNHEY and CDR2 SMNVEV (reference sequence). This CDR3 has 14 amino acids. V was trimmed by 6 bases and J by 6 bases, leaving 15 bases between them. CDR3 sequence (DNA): TGTGCCAGCAGCCTGAGGGGAATGGGAAACATTCAGTACTTC. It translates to CASSLRGMGNIQYF.

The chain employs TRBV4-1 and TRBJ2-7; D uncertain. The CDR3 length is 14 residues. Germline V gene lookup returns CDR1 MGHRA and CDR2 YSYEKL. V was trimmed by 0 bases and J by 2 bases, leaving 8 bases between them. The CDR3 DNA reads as TGCGCCAGCAGCCAAGAGGTGAGTCCCTACGAGCAGTACTTC. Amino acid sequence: CASSQEVSPYEQYF.

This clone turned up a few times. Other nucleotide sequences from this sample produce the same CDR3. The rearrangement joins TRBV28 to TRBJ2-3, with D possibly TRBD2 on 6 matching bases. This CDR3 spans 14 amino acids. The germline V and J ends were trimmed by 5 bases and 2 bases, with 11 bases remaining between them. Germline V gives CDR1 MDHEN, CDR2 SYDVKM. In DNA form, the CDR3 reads TGTGCCAGCAGTCCCGGGACTGACACAGATACGCAGTATTTT. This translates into CASSPGTDTDTQYF.

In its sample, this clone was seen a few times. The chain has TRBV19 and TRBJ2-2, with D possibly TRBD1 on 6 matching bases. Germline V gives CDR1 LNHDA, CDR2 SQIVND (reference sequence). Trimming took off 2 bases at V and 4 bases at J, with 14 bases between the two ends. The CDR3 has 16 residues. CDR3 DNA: TGTGCCAGTAGTATACAAGGGGGTATCCTCACCGGGGAGCTGTTTTTT. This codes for CASSIQGGILTGELFF.